This passage covers 29 T cell receptor beta chains from one sample sequenced in a study of shared clonotypes between healthy human individuals. TCRdb keeps only in-frame clones here, not all; method: immunoSEQ multiplex PCR. The sample shows 2 million to 2.5 million clones, 85% to 95% of them seen only once. CD45RO-negative cells were positively selected for CCR7, leaving out terminally differentiated effector memory CD45RA+ cells. The sample taken for sequencing was naive CD8+ T cells sorted from blood. These receptors were taken from a man aged 18-30 years in good health.

The chain joins TRBV11-2 to TRBJ2-2; D unclear. The V end was cut by 5 bases, the J end by 4 bases, with 17 bases between. The CDR3 totals 16 residues. Looked up from germline, CDR1 is SGHAT and CDR2 is FQNNGV. CDR3 bases: TGTGCCAGCAGCCCAATATTGTCTAGAGTCACCGGGGAGCTGTTTTTT. It encodes CASSPILSRVTGELFF.

This chain links TRBV6-5 with TRBJ1-5; TRBD1 matches 7 bases. The CDR3 is 15 amino acids. Germline CDR1 is MNHEY and CDR2 is SVGAGI. V trimming: 4 bases; J trimming: 7 bases; junction bases outside the gene matches: 10. The CDR3 DNA reads as TGTGCCAGCAGTTCTCCCCGACAGGGTGACCAGCCCCAGCATTTT. This gives the protein CASSSPRQGDQPQHF.

About this clone: An end of the junction differs from the germline gene, which may be a read error. The same CDR3 can be traced to other DNA sequences in this sample. The chain carries TRBV11-2 and TRBJ1-1; 9 nucleotides line up with TRBD1. The germline CDR1 and CDR2 sequences are SGHAT and FQNNGV. The CDR3 consists of 13 residues. DNA of the CDR3: TGCGCCAGCAGCACAGACAGGGGGTACGAAGCTTTCTTT. Protein: CASSTDRGYEAFF.

This clone was detected only once. V and J are TRBV27 and TRBJ2-1, with D hard to call. The CDR3 sequence is 13 residues long. V was pared by 6 bases and J by 6 bases, with 12 bases between. CDR1 is MNHEY and CDR2 is SMNVEV in the germline V gene (reference sequence). The CDR3: CASSPTNGNEQFF. In nucleotides, the CDR3 is TGTGCCAGCAGCCCTACCAACGGCAATGAGCAGTTCTTC.

The chain combines TRBV18 with TRBJ1-2; D remains ambiguous. Germline V gene lookup returns CDR1 KGHSH and CDR2 LQKENI. V lost 1 base to trimming and J lost 3 bases, with 9 bases between them. CDR3 length: 14 amino acids. The CDR3 bases are TGTGCCAGCTCACCACACCCAGAATACTATGGCTACACCTTC. Its translation is CASSPHPEYYGYTF.

Points on this clone: Other DNA sequences in the same sample also yield this CDR3. This chain joins TRBV29-1 and TRBJ2-2; D gene ambiguous. Looked up from germline, CDR1 is SQVTM and CDR2 is ANQGSEA. This CDR3 has 13 residues. V lost 3 bases and J 2 bases, leaving 7 bases between the germline ends. The CDR3 reads CSVDRPNTGELFF. The CDR3 region has the DNA TGCAGCGTTGATCGGCCAAACACCGGGGAGCTGTTTTTT.

The gene calls are TRBV21-1 and TRBJ1-6. TRBV21-1 is a pseudogene. The CDR3 is made up of 14 amino acids. The CDR3 reads CASSTEARGSPLHF. CDR3 DNA: TGTGCCAGCAGCACCGAGGCCAGAGGATCACCCCTCCACTTT.

The chain links TRBV30 to TRBJ2-7, with TRBD1 matching 7 bases. The trim removed 3 bases at V and 2 bases at J, leaving 13 bases unmatched. This CDR3 has 16 amino acids. Germline CDR1 GTSNPN, CDR2 SVGIG (reference sequence). CDR3 DNA sequence: TGTGCCTGGAGCAGCAAAAGACAGGGACGACCCTACGAGCAGTACTTC. This encodes CAWSSKRQGRPYEQYF.

The chain carries TRBV28 and TRBJ2-4; D ambiguous. The CDR3 consists of 11 residues. Germline CDR1 and CDR2: MDHEN and SYDVKM. Trimming took 4 bases from V and 7 from J, leaving 5 bases between them. The CDR3: CASSSYNIQYF. The CDR3 DNA is TGTGCCAGCAGTTCCTATAACATTCAGTACTTC.

This chain joins TRBV13 and TRBJ2-3; D is unclear. V gave up 0 bases and J gave up 4 bases, with 8 bases separating them. The germline V gene encodes CDR1 PRHDT and CDR2 FYEKMQ (reference sequence). The CDR3 has 14 amino acids. CDR3 in amino acids: CASSLGLEADTQYF. As DNA, the CDR3 is TGTGCCAGCAGCTTAGGGCTAGAGGCAGATACGCAGTATTTT.

In this sample, this clone turned up once. The rearrangement joins TRBV9 to TRBJ2-1, with D perhaps matching TRBD1 or TRBD2 (6 bases each). CDR1 is SGDLS, CDR2 YYNGEE, per germline. This CDR3 contains 15 residues. Trimming left V 3 bases short and J 6 bases short, with 16 bases between. The CDR3 DNA is TGTGCCAGCAGCGAAGGGGGAGGAATGGGCAATGAGCAGTTCTTC. Translating gives CASSEGGGMGNEQFF.

The chain is built from TRBV6-5 and TRBJ1-1, with D uncertain. Trimming removed 8 bases from V and 0 bases from J, with 13 bases in between. The CDR3 is made up of 14 amino acids. The germline gives CDR1 MNHEY, CDR2 SVGAGI. The CDR3 DNA sequence: TGTGCCAGCTCGCGGGGAAGGGTGAACACTGAAGCTTTCTTT. Its translation: CASSRGRVNTEAFF.

The genes are TRBV11-2 and TRBJ2-7, with D perhaps given as TRBD1 or TRBD2 (6 bases each). Germline V gene data show CDR1 as SGHAT and CDR2 as FQNNGV. Trimming took off 5 bases at V and 3 bases at J, with 23 bases between the two ends. There are 17 residues in the CDR3. The CDR3 DNA sequence: TGTGCCAGCAGCCCCCCCGGCTCGGGGGCGTCGGGCTACGAGCAGTACTTC. Translating gives CASSPPGSGASGYEQYF.

V is TRBV29-1 and J is TRBJ1-2; D is unresolved. The CDR3 runs 12 residues. CDR1 and CDR2 (germline): SQVTM, ANQGSEA. The germline V and J ends were trimmed by 4 bases and 7 bases, with 13 bases remaining between them. The DNA for the CDR3 is TGCAGCGTTGTGCGGCAGCAAGGTGGCTACACCTTC. Translating gives CSVVRQQGGYTF.

Here the CDR3 DNA reads TGCGCCAGCAGCCCCCGAGGTAGCGGGGGGGCCCACGGAGAGACCCAGTACTTC. Protein: CASSPRGSGGAHGETQYF. This rearrangement joins TRBV5-1 to TRBJ2-5; 11 bases agree with TRBD2. The J segment lost 4 bases and the V segment lost 4 bases, leaving 15 bases of the junction unmatched. CDR1 and CDR2 from the germline V gene are SGHRS and YFSETQ. The CDR3 loop spans 18 amino acids.

The chain couples TRBV29-1 to TRBJ1-2; 7 bases line up with TRBD1. Germline CDR1 reads SQVTM; CDR2 reads ANQGSEA. Trimming took 1 base from V and 5 from J; bases not matched to a gene: 10. The CDR3 consists of 15 residues. CDR3 DNA sequence: TGCAGCGTTGAAGGGACAGGAGATCAGCTATATGGCTACACCTTC. Translation gives CSVEGTGDQLYGYTF.

The genes are TRBV7-9 and TRBJ2-4, with 9 bases identical to TRBD1. CDR1 SEHNR and CDR2 FQNEAQ come from the germline V gene (reference sequence). V was pared by 4 bases and J by 9 bases, with 7 bases of the junction left unmatched. There are 14 residues in the CDR3. This CDR3 is CASSSTGGDGIQYF. The CDR3 region has the DNA TGTGCCAGCAGCTCAACAGGGGGCGACGGCATTCAGTACTTC.

Concerning this clone itself: The same CDR3 can be traced to other DNA sequences in this sample. The genes are TRBV9 and TRBJ1-1, with a tentative D call TRBD1 (6 bases). V was cut by 0 bases and J by 4 bases, with 10 bases left in between. Per the germline V gene, CDR1 is SGDLS and CDR2 is YYNGEE. This CDR3 has 14 amino acids. The CDR3 is CASSVVRGGTEAFF. CDR3 nucleotide sequence: TGTGCCAGCAGCGTAGTGAGGGGGGGCACTGAAGCTTTCTTT.

V is TRBV2 and J is TRBJ2-6; 11 bases are shared with TRBD2. The CDR3 contains 18 residues. Germline trimming cut 5 bases from V and 0 bases from J; bases unmatched to any gene: 6. Germline CDR1 SNHLY, CDR2 FYNNEI. The DNA of the CDR3 is TGTGCCAGCAGTCCGGGACTAGCGGCCTCCTCTGGGGCCAACGTCCTGACTTTC. It codes for CASSPGLAASSGANVLTF.

A note on this clone: One end of the junction does not line up with germline, which may come from a read error. Other nucleotide sequences from this sample produce the same CDR3. The chain links TRBV5-1 to TRBJ2-7, with D tentatively TRBD2 (6 bases). Germline CDR1 reads SGHRS; CDR2 reads YFSETQ. The CDR3 consists of 13 residues. CDR3 sequence reads: CASSLGGNYEQYF. In DNA, the CDR3 is TGCGCCAGCAGTTTGGGAGGTAACTACGAGCAGTACTTC.

This chain uses TRBV19 with TRBJ2-7; maybe TRBD1 (5 bases). CDR3 length: 13 amino acids. V was pared by 5 bases and J by 2 bases, with 10 bases between. Per the germline V gene, CDR1 is LNHDA and CDR2 is SQIVND (reference sequence). CDR3 in amino acids: CASSERQTYEQYF. CDR3 nucleotides: TGTGCCAGTAGTGAAAGACAGACCTACGAGCAGTACTTC.

The chain links TRBV7-9 to TRBJ1-2, with D maybe TRBD1 (5 bases). Germline V lookup: CDR1 SEHNR, CDR2 FQNEAQ (reference sequence). This CDR3 contains 15 residues. Trimming removed 1 base at V and 4 bases at J, with 13 bases between. CDR3: CASSLGVEGRYGYTF. The CDR3, as DNA: TGTGCCAGCAGCTTAGGGGTGGAGGGGCGCTATGGCTACACCTTC. The full variable domain, in which reference TRBV7-9 and TRBJ1-2 provide the parts outside the CDR3, is DTGVSQNPRHKITKRGQNVTFRCDPISEHNRLYWYRQTLGQGPEFLTYFQNEAQLEKSRLLSDRFSAERPKGSFSTLEIQRTEQGDSAMYLCASSLGVEGRYGYTFGSGTRLTVV.

Only one count was recorded for this clone. The chain employs TRBV6-6 and TRBJ2-1; the D gene is possibly TRBD2 (7 bases). V dropped 11 bases and J dropped 6 bases, with 17 bases sitting between them. Germline loops: CDR1 MNHNY, CDR2 SVGAGI (reference sequence). CDR3 size: 13 residues. CDR3 DNA: TGTGCCTCAGGCGGGGGCCTGTTCAATGAGCAGTTCTTC. Protein product: CASGGGLFNEQFF.

This clone showed up just once. This chain links TRBV6-6 with TRBJ1-4; no definite D call. The germline V and J ends were trimmed by 5 bases and 7 bases, with 5 bases remaining between them. The CDR3 is 11 amino acids. The V gene's germline CDR1 is MNHNY and CDR2 SVGAGI (reference sequence). The CDR3 DNA reads TGTGCCAGCAGTAAACTTGAAAAACTGTTTTTT. This sequence encodes CASSKLEKLFF.

In the case of this clone: Other DNA sequences within the sample encode an identical CDR3. The genes are TRBV18 and TRBJ2-1; weak D call: TRBD2 (5 bases). Germline CDR1 reads KGHSH; CDR2 reads LQKENI. Trimming took off 0 bases at V and 7 bases at J, with 10 bases between the two ends. This CDR3 spans 14 amino acids. The CDR3 protein is CASSPPGVYNEQFF. The CDR3 DNA is TGTGCCAGCTCACCACCGGGAGTTTATAATGAGCAGTTCTTC.

The chain recombines TRBV19 with TRBJ2-7; D gene unclear. CDR1 LNHDA and CDR2 SQIVND come from the germline V gene (reference sequence). The V gene lost 3 bases and the J gene lost 0 bases, with 6 bases spanning the gap. This CDR3 comprises 13 residues. CDR3 amino acids: CASSISFSYEQYF. The CDR3 coding sequence is TGTGCCAGTAGTATCTCATTCTCCTACGAGCAGTACTTC. Full variable domain (outside the CDR3, taken from reference TRBV19 and TRBJ2-7): DGGITQSPKYLFRKEGQNVTLSCEQNLNHDAMYWYRQDPGQGLRLIYYSQIVNDFQKGDIAEGYSVSREKKESFPLTVTSAQKNPTAFYLCASSISFSYEQYFGPGTRLTVT.

Comment on this clone: Other DNA sequences in this sample translate to the same CDR3. J is TRBJ2-7 and V is TRBV5-6; possible D gene TRBD2, 5 bases. CDR3 length equals 14 residues. The germline CDR1 and CDR2 sequences are SGHDT and YYEEEE. V was shortened by 0 bases and J by 2 bases, with 9 bases between the two germline ends. Written as DNA, the CDR3 is TGTGCCAGCAGCTTGGGCCGGACTGCCTACGAGCAGTACTTC. Translating it yields CASSLGRTAYEQYF.

J is TRBJ2-5 and V is TRBV6-6, with 10 bases identical to TRBD1. CDR1 is MNHNY, CDR2 SVGAGI, per germline (reference sequence). The CDR3 runs to 14 residues. Germline trimming cut 8 bases from V and 1 base from J; bases unmatched to any gene: 4. The CDR3: CASGGTGAQETQYF. DNA for the CDR3: TGTGCCAGCGGAGGGACAGGGGCCCAAGAGACCCAGTACTTC.

In this sample, this clone turned up once. The V and J genes are TRBV4-1 and TRBJ2-7; TRBD2 matches 9 bases. Germline lookup yields CDR1 MGHRA and CDR2 YSYEKL. V gave up 0 bases and J gave up 2 bases; unmatched junction bases: 8. The CDR3 runs 17 residues. CDR3 protein: CASSQERSLAGTYEQYF. CDR3 nucleotides: TGCGCCAGCAGCCAAGAACGTTCGCTAGCGGGGACCTACGAGCAGTACTTC.